This T cell receptor (beta chain) was profiled in a study of blood T cell repertoires in COVID-19. Across the whole study: Sites in the United States, Italy and Spain provided acute and convalescent COVID-19 samples.

Trimming took 6 bases from V and 3 from J; bases not matched to a gene: 11. Germline V gene data show CDR1 as MDHEN and CDR2 as SYDVKM. The CDR3 has 16 residues. Per the original data handling: Amplifying reference gene primers gave estimates of nucleated cell counts. Sequencing was performed with immunoSEQ multiplex PCR; in TCRdb, only in-frame clones are kept and a portion is missing. Clone size and the V and J calls come from that table; the DNA yielded D and trimming. The data show over 100,000 clones, 82% seen once. The clonotype was recovered from a man aged 65 to 85 with acute or convalescent COVID-19. The sequencing input was peripheral blood. The chain is built from TRBV28 and TRBJ1-3; the match to TRBD1 covers 7 bases. CDR3 sequence (DNA): TGTGCCAGCAGCTTTCCGGGAGCAGGGGGTGGAAACACCATATATTTT. Translated, it gives CASSFPGAGGGNTIYF.